The table lists the clone carrying this TCR beta chain with a count of one. Naive CD8 cells comprised CD45RO-negative, CCR7-positively selected cells, excluding terminally differentiated effector memory CD45RA+ cells. This entry belongs to a study of shared clonotypes between healthy human individuals. CDR1 is MGHRA and CDR2 is YSYEKL in the germline V gene. V lost 2 bases to trimming and J lost 5 bases; unmatched junction nucleotides: 3. This CDR3 region has 14 residues. Sequenced by immunoSEQ multiplex PCR; TCRdb stores in-frame clones only, minus some. The top ten clones hold 0.9% to 1.3% of a sample with just over 2,000,000 clones, about 95% of them seen once.

The clonotype originates from a young man in good health. This chain joins TRBV4-1 and TRBJ1-5; 7 positions match TRBD1. The sequenced material came from naive CD8+ T cells sorted from blood. The CDR3 here is CASSQRDSYQPQHF. The CDR3 bases are TGCGCCAGCAGCCAACGGGACAGTTATCAGCCCCAGCATTTT.